This is a list of T cell receptor beta chains from one sample in a study of post-analysis software for immune sequencing data. TCRdb used MiXCR to reprocess the PCR reads, holding one entry per CDR3 protein. The table includes approximately 440,000 distinct CDR3 sequences, roughly 45% detected once. Material: blood. The receptor set was obtained from a girl aged 5 to 17 with multiple sclerosis. CDR3s include the opening cysteine and the closing phenylalanine or tryptophan. Each record gives: CDR3 length, clone size, J gene, V gene, D gene, CDR3 protein, CDR3 DNA. The D gene is left open where the match is weak. Size is omitted from some rows. Given values are once, few, many or a class for expanded clones.

13 | - | TRBJ1-1 | TRBV5-1 | - | CASKGGADTEAFF | TGCGCCAGCAAGGGGGGCGCGGACACTGAAGCTTTCTTT
15 | few | TRBJ2-7 | TRBV12-3/TRBV12-4 | TRBD1 | CASSRQGDQTYEQYF | TGTGCCAGCAGTCGACAGGGAGACCAAACCTACGAGCAGTACTTC
14 | - | TRBJ1-3 | TRBV20-1 | TRBD1 | CSAGTGPSGNTIYF | TGCAGTGCGGGGACAGGACCCTCTGGAAACACCATATATTTT
17 | - | TRBJ2-1 | TRBV6-2/TRBV6-3 | TRBD1 | CASSYPGQGVRVNEQFF | TGTGCCAGCAGTTACCCGGGACAGGGGGTACGAGTTAATGAGCAGTTCTTC
12 | few | TRBJ2-7 | TRBV28 | - | CASSYKGFEQYF | TGTGCCAGCAGCTACAAGGGATTCGAGCAGTACTTC
12 | few | TRBJ2-1 | TRBV20-1 | - | CSAYWSFNEQFF | TGCAGTGCCTATTGGTCCTTCAATGAGCAGTTCTTC
16 | few | TRBJ2-1 | TRBV3-1 | - | CASSPGGRGSGNEQFF | TGTGCCAGCAGCCCCGGTGGGAGGGGGTCAGGCAATGAGCAGTTCTTC
15 | - | TRBJ2-7 | TRBV9 | - | CASSPDPRGSYEQYF | TGTGCCAGCAGCCCCGATCCAAGGGGCTCCTACGAGCAGTACTTC
15 | - | TRBJ2-2 | TRBV27 | TRBD1 | CASSPGTGGVGELFF | TGTGCCAGCAGCCCCGGGACAGGGGGCGTCGGGGAGCTGTTTTTT
14 | few | TRBJ2-1 | TRBV5-1 | TRBD2 | CASSPGLAPGEQFF | TGCGCCAGCAGCCCGGGACTAGCGCCGGGGGAGCAGTTCTTC
16 | few | TRBJ2-7 | TRBV3-1 | TRBD1 | CASSQAPGTGSYEQYF | TGTGCCAGCAGCCAAGCCCCCGGGACAGGGTCCTACGAGCAGTACTTC
15 | many | TRBJ2-5 | TRBV18 | - | CASSPFPGYQETQYF | TGTGCCAGCTCACCCTTTCCGGGTTACCAAGAGACCCAGTACTTC
15 | - | TRBJ2-3 | TRBV7-2 | TRBD1 | CASSYRTGSTDTQYF | TGTGCCAGCAGCTACAGGACAGGGAGCACAGATACGCAGTATTTT
14 | - | TRBJ1-2 | TRBV29-1 | - | CSVARGLANYGYTF | TGCAGCGTTGCCAGGGGCCTCGCTAACTATGGCTACACCTTC
13 | - | TRBJ2-2 | TRBV27 | - | CASTGQEAGELFF | TGTGCCAGCACAGGGCAGGAGGCCGGGGAGCTGTTTTTT
14 | - | TRBJ2-7 | TRBV28 | - | CASSLKGPASEQYF | TGTGCCAGCAGTTTGAAAGGCCCTGCTTCCGAGCAGTACTTC
15 | - | TRBJ1-2 | TRBV12-3/TRBV12-4 | TRBD1 | CASSFMGQGEVGYTF | TGTGCCAGCAGTTTCATGGGACAGGGGGAGGTTGGCTACACCTTC
14 | - | TRBJ2-5 | TRBV7-7 | - | CASSPLQGSETQYF | TGTGCTAGCAGCCCCCTCCAGGGGAGCGAGACCCAGTACTTC
14 | - | TRBJ2-7 | TRBV7-9 | - | CASSYSGPYNEQYF | TGTGCCAGCAGCTATAGCGGACCATACAATGAGCAGTACTTC
16 | few | TRBJ2-7 | TRBV3-1 | TRBD2 | CASSPTLAGGAYEQYF | TGTGCCAGCAGCCCCACTCTAGCGGGAGGGGCCTACGAGCAGTACTTC
16 | - | TRBJ2-1 | TRBV11-2 | - | CASSLPAALSYNEQFF | TGTGCCAGCAGCCTTCCAGCGGCCCTCTCCTACAATGAGCAGTTCTTC
14 | - | TRBJ1-5 | TRBV7-2 | TRBD1 | CASSFGRGRQPQHF | TGTGCCAGCAGCTTCGGCAGGGGGCGGCAGCCCCAGCATTTT
15 | - | TRBJ2-1 | TRBV29-1 | TRBD2 | CSVERAGGRGYEQFF | TGCAGCGTTGAGAGGGCTGGCGGGAGAGGGTATGAGCAGTTCTTC
14 | - | TRBJ2-5 | TRBV20-1 | - | CSAPHFKGVKTQYF | TGCAGTGCTCCCCATTTCAAGGGTGTGAAGACCCAGTACTTC
21 | - | TRBJ1-6 | TRBV10-3 | TRBD1 | CAIRGARDSKSSSSYNSPLHF | TGTGCCATCAGGGGGGCCCGGGACAGCAAATCCTCAAGCTCCTATAATTCACCCCTCCACTTT
13 | - | TRBJ2-1 | TRBV10-3 | TRBD2 | CAIWTSGSHEQFF | TGTGCCATTTGGACTAGCGGGAGCCATGAGCAGTTCTTC
14 | - | TRBJ1-2 | TRBV2 | - | CASSEMQLNYGYTF | TGTGCCAGCAGTGAGATGCAACTTAACTATGGCTACACCTTC
16 | - | TRBJ2-1 | TRBV4-1 | - | CASSQDARVLYNEQFF | TGCGCCAGCAGCCAAGATGCCAGGGTGCTTTACAATGAGCAGTTCTTC
16 | - | TRBJ2-4 | TRBV29-1 | TRBD2 | CSVGLLVGRHPNIQYF | TGCAGCGTTGGGCTCCTGGTCGGGAGGCATCCGAACATTCAGTACTTC
16 | - | TRBJ2-4 | TRBV28 | - | CASSLAGRWAKNIQYF | TGTGCCAGCAGTTTGGCCGGCCGTTGGGCCAAAAACATTCAGTACTTC
11 | - | TRBJ2-6 | TRBV12-5 | - | CARKGGNVLTF | TGTGCTAGAAAAGGTGGCAACGTCCTGACTTTC
15 | - | TRBJ2-3 | TRBV20-1 | - | CSARVRHRGTDTQYF | TGCAGTGCTAGAGTCCGGCACAGGGGCACAGATACGCAGTATTTT
13 | - | TRBJ1-2 | TRBV27 | - | CASSPAQPTGYAF | TGTGCCAGCAGTCCAGCACAGCCCACCGGCTACGCCTTC
18 | few | TRBJ2-3 | TRBV7-9 | TRBD2 | CASSLTTGTSGKADTQYF | TGTGCCAGCAGCCTAACCACAGGGACTAGCGGGAAAGCAGATACGCAGTATTTT
12 | - | TRBJ1-2 | TRBV30 | - | CAWSLGIYGYTF | TGTGCCTGGAGTCTAGGAATCTATGGCTACACCTTC
12 | - | TRBJ2-1 | TRBV28 | - | CASRGDNNEQFF | TGTGCCAGCAGGGGGGACAACAATGAGCAGTTCTTC
17 | few | TRBJ2-1 | TRBV5-1 | - | CASSLYSKVGTYNEQFF | TGCGCCAGCAGCTTGTACTCCAAAGTAGGTACCTACAATGAGCAGTTCTTC
12 | few | TRBJ2-5 | TRBV6-6 | TRBD2 | CASRGGGGEQYF | TGTGCCAGCAGGGGTGGCGGGGGAGAGCAGTACTTC
15 | - | TRBJ2-1 | TRBV18 | TRBD2 | CASSPRVAGGNEQFF | TGTGCCAGCTCACCAAGAGTCGCGGGAGGGAATGAGCAGTTCTTC
13 | - | TRBJ2-4 | TRBV20-1 | - | CSGRGGAKNIQYF | TGCAGTGGGCGTGGAGGGGCCAAAAACATTCAGTACTTC
13 | - | TRBJ2-7 | TRBV6-6 | - | CASRDGRANEQYF | TGTGCCAGCAGGGATGGCAGGGCTAACGAGCAGTACTTC
16 | - | TRBJ2-1 | TRBV7-9 | TRBD2 | CASSLLRTRAYNEQFF | TGTGCCAGCAGCTTACTTAGGACTAGGGCCTACAATGAGCAGTTCTTC
20 | - | TRBJ2-7 | TRBV7-2 | - | CASSLGRGGLDYRSSYEQYF | TGTGCCAGCAGCTTAGGCCGAGGGGGTCTGGACTACCGGAGCTCCTACGAGCAGTACTTC
13 | - | TRBJ2-7 | TRBV20-1 | - | CSARRGGPYEQYF | TGCAGTGCACGGAGGGGGGGACCCTACGAGCAGTACTTC
19 | - | TRBJ2-7 | TRBV13 | TRBD2 | CASSLESFSGTSGKYEQYF | TGTGCCAGCAGCTTAGAATCATTTTCTGGGACTAGCGGTAAATACGAGCAGTACTTC
14 | many | TRBJ2-7 | TRBV12-3/TRBV12-4 | TRBD1 | CASSRRTGSDEQYF | TGTGCCAGCAGCCGTAGGACAGGGAGCGACGAGCAGTACTTC
16 | - | TRBJ2-7 | TRBV13 | TRBD2 | CASSLGSGGSAYEQYF | TGTGCCAGCAGCTTAGGCTCCGGCGGGAGCGCCTACGAGCAGTACTTC
16 | few | TRBJ2-1 | TRBV7-9 | TRBD2 | CASSLGPAGASDEQFF | TGTGCCAGCAGCTTAGGTCCAGCGGGGGCTTCGGATGAGCAGTTCTTC
13 | - | TRBJ1-2 | TRBV2 | - | CASTIDRGYGYTF | TGTGCCAGCACTATAGACCGGGGATATGGCTACACCTTC
13 | - | TRBJ2-5 | TRBV5-1 | TRBD2 | CASSSGIKETQYF | TGCGCCAGTTCTAGCGGGATAAAAGAGACCCAGTACTTC